Described below is a single TCR beta chain sequence and its context. The sample is drawn from a study of blood T cell repertoires in COVID-19. About the research overall: COVID-19 samples from acute and convalescent phases originated in the United States, Italy and Spain. T cells, B-cell-depleted T cells, or PBMCs provided the cDNA or gDNA that served as material.

Authors' analysis steps: Reference gene primers were amplified, and this amplification served to estimate nucleated cell counts. Assay: immunoSEQ multiplex PCR; the TCRdb copy retains only in-frame clones and omits some. V, J and clone size derive from that table, while D and trimming were established from the DNA sequence. The table shows under 150,000 clones, with around 80% occurring only once. Germline values: CDR1 LGHDT, CDR2 YNNKEL (reference sequence). This CDR3 contains 16 residues. V was shortened by 3 bases and J by 0 bases, with 12 bases between the two germline ends. This receptor was obtained from a man aged 70-80 years with acute or convalescent COVID-19. The genes are TRBV3-1 (or the pseudogene TRBV3-2) and TRBJ1-5; D is undetermined. Sequencing input: peripheral blood. This CDR3 reads CASSHSRYYSNQPQHF. CDR3 DNA sequence: TGTGCCAGCAGCCACTCCCGGTACTATAGCAATCAGCCCCAGCATTTT.